This TCR beta chain stems from a study of cytomegalovirus exposure and HLA in healthy donors. Findings and caveats of the study: Reportedly, TCR beta sequences accurately predicted HLA-A and HLA-B alleles in most subjects.

Samples came from healthy bone marrow donors. A multiplex PCR was run with 60 Vbeta primers and 13 Jbeta primers. Data came from immunoSEQ multiplex PCR; TCRdb stores just in-frame clones and leaves some out. The sample lists some 180,000 clones; around 78% were seen once. CDR3 length: 15 amino acids. Germline lookup yields CDR1 SGHDN and CDR2 FVKESK. J gave up 7 bases and V 1 base, and 7 bases lay outside the gene matches. With regard to this clone: The target antigen is unknown.

The sequenced material came from PBMCs. The J gene is TRBJ2-1, the V gene TRBV14; 7 bases are a match to TRBD2. The clonotype was recovered from a woman aged 30 to 39 in good health and CMV-seropositive. CDR3 residues: CASSQVMGGGNEQFF. The CDR3 region has the DNA TGTGCCAGCAGCCAAGTGATGGGGGGAGGGAATGAGCAGTTCTTC.